Listed here are 16 T cell receptor beta chains from one sample, sequenced in a study of cytomegalovirus exposure and HLA in healthy donors (dated by TCRdb to the late 2010s). Libraries were constructed by the immunoSEQ multiplex PCR assay. This is the immuneACCESS table as TCRdb keeps it, with only in-frame sequences that have V and J called. A part of the clones is gone; compared with another copy, unresolved V genes explain less than half, and the rest is unexplained. The sample profile shows roughly 240,000 clones; approximately 87% of them were found once. 2.5% to 3% of the sample lies in the top ten. The sample taken for sequencing was PBMCs. These receptors were collected from a man aged 18 to 30 in good health and CMV-seronegative.

This chain links TRBV10-1 with TRBJ2-5; D may be TRBD2 (5 bases). Trimming pared 0 bases from V and 2 bases from J, leaving 7 bases between. This CDR3 has 14 amino acids. Germline lookup yields CDR1 WNHNN and CDR2 SYGVQD (reference sequence). The CDR3 here is CASSESDSQETQYF. CDR3 bases: TGCGCCAGCAGTGAGTCGGACTCACAAGAGACCCAGTACTTC.

The chain couples TRBV7-6 to TRBJ1-6; 9 nucleotides line up with TRBD1. Germline V gene lookup returns CDR1 SGHVS and CDR2 FNYEAQ. This CDR3 is 14 amino acids long. The V gene end was trimmed by 5 bases and the J gene end by 9 bases; junction bases not matched to a gene: 5. CDR3: CASSLGQGGSPLHF. The CDR3 DNA reads as TGTGCCAGCAGCCTGGGACAGGGCGGTTCACCCCTCCACTTT.

The V call is TRBV5-3, the J call TRBJ1-5; D not certain. TRBV5-3 is an ORF; its function is uncertain. Trimming stripped 4 bases from V and 1 base from J, with 9 bases between. The CDR3 runs to 14 residues. CDR3 in DNA: TGTGCCAGAAGCCACCACAAGAGCAATCAGCCCCAGCATTTT. This sequence encodes CARSHHKSNQPQHF.

The chain has TRBV27 and TRBJ2-7, with TRBD1 identical over 8 bases. Per the germline V gene, CDR1 is MNHEY and CDR2 is SMNVEV (reference sequence). There are 16 residues in the CDR3. V lost 2 bases and J lost 2; bases outside the gene matches: 8. CDR3 sequence reads: CASSLRGGQGPYEQYF. CDR3 in DNA: TGTGCCAGCAGTTTAAGGGGTGGACAGGGCCCCTACGAGCAGTACTTC.

The chain recombines TRBV5-4 with TRBJ1-4; no clear D gene. CDR1 and CDR2 (germline): SGHNT, YYREEE (reference sequence). CDR3 length: 13 residues. Trimming removed 5 bases from V and 0 bases from J, with 5 bases in between. The chain's CDR3 is CASSLPTNEKLFF. DNA of the CDR3: TGTGCCAGCAGTCTACCAACTAATGAAAAACTGTTTTTT.

This clone was seen once. The rearrangement uses TRBV9 and TRBJ2-7; 9 positions match TRBD2. The CDR3 has 16 residues. Germline V CDR1 and CDR2: SGDLS, YYNGEE. The V and J ends lost 0 bases and 0 bases, in that order; junction bases with no gene match: 4. The CDR3 reads CASSVGASGNSYEQYF. The CDR3 nucleotides read TGTGCCAGCAGCGTAGGGGCTAGCGGGAACTCCTACGAGCAGTACTTC.

The chain links TRBV6-6 to TRBJ1-1; D gene uncertain. The germline gives CDR1 MNHNY, CDR2 SVGAGI (reference sequence). The CDR3 covers 15 residues. Deletions cut 0 bases from V and 1 base from J, with 9 bases between. CDR3 DNA sequence: TGTGCCAGCAGTTACTCGACCCCAGGGAACACTGAAGCTTTCTTT. This encodes CASSYSTPGNTEAFF.

The CDR3 loop is CASEGGGDYGYTF. The CDR3 coding sequence is TGTGCCAGCGAGGGCGGGGGGGACTATGGCTACACCTTC. V usage is TRBV6-6 and J usage is TRBJ1-2, with D perhaps matching TRBD1 (5 bases). The CDR3 runs to 13 residues. The V gene lost 8 bases and the J gene lost 3 bases, with 13 bases spanning the gap. Germline CDR1 is MNHNY and CDR2 is SVGAGI (reference sequence).

The V gene is TRBV29-1, the J gene TRBJ2-7, with D possibly being TRBD1 (5 bases). Germline CDR1 SQVTM, CDR2 ANQGSEA. V lost 0 bases to trimming and J lost 1 base, with 10 bases between them. The CDR3 totals 14 residues. CDR3 sequence (DNA): TGCAGCGTTGAAGAGTTGGACAAATCCTACGAGCAGTACTTC. Its protein is CSVEELDKSYEQYF.

The J gene is TRBJ2-2, the V gene TRBV10-3; 12 positions match TRBD1. The CDR3 runs 18 residues. Trimming at V came to 7 bases and at J to 4 bases, leaving 13 bases not matched to a gene. Germline-derived CDR1 and CDR2 are ENHRY and SYGVKD. The CDR3 sequence is CAIMPTGQGARSTGELFF. DNA of the CDR3: TGTGCCATCATGCCTACGGGACAGGGGGCGCGAAGCACCGGGGAGCTGTTTTTT.

J is TRBJ2-1 and V is TRBV29-1, with 8 bases aligning to TRBD1. Germline V gene sequence: CDR1 SQVTM, CDR2 ANQGSEA. V lost 7 bases and J lost 1; bases outside the gene matches: 6. This CDR3 is built from 14 residues. The CDR3 bases are TGCAGCGCGGACAGGGAGCTTTCCTACAATGAGCAGTTCTTC. Translated, it gives CSADRELSYNEQFF.

The chain joins TRBV7-8 to TRBJ2-7, with 9 bases aligning to TRBD2. Germline V gives CDR1 SGHVS, CDR2 FQNEAQ. There are 16 residues in the CDR3. V shed 4 bases and J 2 bases; nucleotides not matched to a gene: 9. CDR3 sequence: CASSYREASGAYEQYF. CDR3 sequence (DNA): TGTGCCAGCAGCTACAGGGAGGCTAGCGGGGCCTACGAGCAGTACTTC.

This chain connects TRBV9 to TRBJ2-6; tentative D call: TRBD2 (5 bases). Per the germline V gene, CDR1 is SGDLS and CDR2 is YYNGEE. This CDR3 comprises 17 residues. V gave up 6 bases and J gave up 3 bases, with 19 bases separating them. In DNA form, the CDR3 reads TGTGCCAGCACCCCCGACCGGGATCTATGTGGGGCCAACGTCCTGACTTTC. Translation: CASTPDRDLCGANVLTF.

The V gene is TRBV18, the J gene TRBJ1-2, with 10 positions matching TRBD1. Losses at the gene ends were 6 bases for V and 6 bases for J; bases not matched to a gene: 7. The CDR3 length is 14 residues. The V gene's germline CDR1 is KGHSH and CDR2 LQKENI. CDR3 DNA sequence: TGTGCCAGCTCTCTTCGACAGGGGGCCGATGGCTACACCTTC. It encodes CASSLRQGADGYTF.

The chain combines TRBV5-1 with TRBJ1-4; 10 nucleotides agree with TRBD1. CDR3 size: 14 residues. V lost 5 bases and J lost 5; bases outside the gene matches: 3. Germline assignment: CDR1 SGHRS and CDR2 YFSETQ. CDR3 coding DNA: TGCGCCAGCAGGGGGGACAGGGGAAATGAAAAACTGTTTTTT. Translated: CASRGDRGNEKLFF.

V gene TRBV27 combines with J gene TRBJ2-3, with TRBD2 matching over 11 bases. Per the germline V gene, CDR1 is MNHEY and CDR2 is SMNVEV (reference sequence). This CDR3 region has 16 residues. The ends lost 5 bases at V and 0 bases at J; junction bases unmatched: 4. The chain's CDR3 is CASSTGTSGSTDTQYF. CDR3 DNA: TGTGCCAGCAGTACGGGGACTAGCGGTAGCACAGATACGCAGTATTTT.